The present entry profiles one T cell receptor beta chain with its context. This sample was taken from a study of OX40 agonist ivuxolimab in advanced cancers. TCRdb's copy holds only in-frame clones and misses some; the assay was immunoSEQ multiplex PCR. The sample lists roughly 53,000 clones, 84% occurring once. This CDR3 has 16 amino acids. Looked up from germline, CDR1 is LGHNA and CDR2 is YNFKEQ. The ends were cut back, 3 bases at V and 4 bases at J, with 15 bases in the middle. The rearrangement uses TRBV4-2 and TRBJ1-4, with a tentative D call TRBD1 (5 bases). The receptor comes from an adult with an advanced solid tumor such as melanoma, head and neck, liver or kidney cancer. Sequenced here: CD4+ or CD8+ T cells sorted from blood, sampled in a trial of the OX40 agonist ivuxolimab. CDR3 in DNA: TGTGCCAGCAGCCACAGGATCGGGGGGGATAATGAAAAACTGTTTTTT. Translated, it gives CASSHRIGGDNEKLFF.